The source of this T cell receptor (beta chain) is a study of blood T cells in healthy people across ages. Study results and caveats: Naive T cell percentage showed a strong correlation with TCR beta diversity. Lack of knowledge of donor CMV status possibly confounded expanded clonotype changes.

This clonotype was seen only a few times. Its antigen is not known. A second PCR, run for roughly 7 to 11 cycles, used a sample-barcoded 5' primer plus a J-beta primer mix. Each CDR3 protein is one row after TCRdb ran MiXCR on the 5' RACE reads. The sample carries 1.4 million or so distinct CDR3 sequences, approximately 42% recorded once. V was shortened by 6 bases and J by 8 bases, with 16 bases between the two germline ends. The CDR3 runs to 13 residues. Germline lookup yields CDR1 MNHEY and CDR2 SVGAGI. This chain uses TRBV6-5 with TRBJ1-2, with a weak D call TRBD1 (5 bases). This clonotype was sampled from a woman aged 18-29 years in good health. Material for sequencing was blood. CDR3 amino acids: CASRQSGRGGYTF. The CDR3 coding sequence is TGTGCCAGCAGGCAGTCGGGACGCGGGGGCTACACCTTC.